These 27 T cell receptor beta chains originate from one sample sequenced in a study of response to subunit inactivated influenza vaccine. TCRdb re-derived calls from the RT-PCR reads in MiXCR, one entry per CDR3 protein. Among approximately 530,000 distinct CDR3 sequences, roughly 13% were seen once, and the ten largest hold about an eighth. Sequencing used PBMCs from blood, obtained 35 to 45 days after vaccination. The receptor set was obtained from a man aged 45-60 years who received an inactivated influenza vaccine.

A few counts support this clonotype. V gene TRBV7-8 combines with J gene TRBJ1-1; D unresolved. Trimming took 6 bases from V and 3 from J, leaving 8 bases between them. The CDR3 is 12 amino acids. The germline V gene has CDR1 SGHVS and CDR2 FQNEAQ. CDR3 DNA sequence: TGTGCCAGCAGTCGGGCGGACACTGAAGCTTTCTTT. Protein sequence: CASSRADTEAFF.

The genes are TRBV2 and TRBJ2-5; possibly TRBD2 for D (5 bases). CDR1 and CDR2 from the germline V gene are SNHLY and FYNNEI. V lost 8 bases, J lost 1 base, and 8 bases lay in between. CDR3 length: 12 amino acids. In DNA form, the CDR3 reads TGTGCCAGCGGAGGTATCCAAGAGACCCAGTACTTC. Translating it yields CASGGIQETQYF.

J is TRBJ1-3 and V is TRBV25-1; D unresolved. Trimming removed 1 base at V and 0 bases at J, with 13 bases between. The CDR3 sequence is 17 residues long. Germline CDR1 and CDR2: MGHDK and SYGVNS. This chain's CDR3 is CASSEWGAGSSGNTIYF. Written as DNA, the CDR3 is TGTGCCAGCAGTGAATGGGGTGCGGGGAGCTCTGGAAACACCATATATTTT.

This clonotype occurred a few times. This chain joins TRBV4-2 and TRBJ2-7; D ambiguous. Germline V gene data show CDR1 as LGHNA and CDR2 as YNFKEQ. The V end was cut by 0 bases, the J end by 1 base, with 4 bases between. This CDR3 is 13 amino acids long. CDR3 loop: CASSQEGSYEQYF. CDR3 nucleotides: TGTGCCAGCAGCCAAGAAGGGTCCTACGAGCAGTACTTC.

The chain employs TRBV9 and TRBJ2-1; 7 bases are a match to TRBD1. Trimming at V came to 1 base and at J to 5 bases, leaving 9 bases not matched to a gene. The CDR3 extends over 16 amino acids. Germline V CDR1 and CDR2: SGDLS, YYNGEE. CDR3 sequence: CASSVQTGLKDNEQFF. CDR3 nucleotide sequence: TGTGCCAGCAGCGTACAGACAGGGCTTAAAGACAATGAGCAGTTCTTC. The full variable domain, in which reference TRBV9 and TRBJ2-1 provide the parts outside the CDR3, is DSGVTQTPKHLITATGQRVTLRCSPRSGDLSVYWYQQSLDQGLQFLIQYYNGEERAKGNILERFSAQQFPDLHSELNLSSLELGDSALYFCASSVQTGLKDNEQFFGPGTRLTVL.

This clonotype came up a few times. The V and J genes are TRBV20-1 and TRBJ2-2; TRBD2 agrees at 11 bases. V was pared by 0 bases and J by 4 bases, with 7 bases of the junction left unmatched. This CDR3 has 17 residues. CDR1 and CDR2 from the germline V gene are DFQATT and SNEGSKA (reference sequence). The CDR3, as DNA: TGCAGTGCTAGAGATACCCCGACTAGCGGGGCCACCGGGGAGCTGTTTTTT. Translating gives CSARDTPTSGATGELFF.

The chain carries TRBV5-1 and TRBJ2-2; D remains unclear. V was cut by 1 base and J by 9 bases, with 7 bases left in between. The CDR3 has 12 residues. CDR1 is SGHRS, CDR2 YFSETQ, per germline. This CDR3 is CASSLNGRELFF. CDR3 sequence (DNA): TGCGCCAGCAGCTTGAATGGAAGGGAGCTGTTTTTT. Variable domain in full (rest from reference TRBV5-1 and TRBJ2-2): KAGVTQTPRYLIKTRGQQVTLSCSPISGHRSVSWYQQTPGQGLQFLFEYFSETQRNKGNFPGRFSGRQFSNSRSEMNVSTLELGDSALYLCASSLNGRELFFGEGSRLTVL.

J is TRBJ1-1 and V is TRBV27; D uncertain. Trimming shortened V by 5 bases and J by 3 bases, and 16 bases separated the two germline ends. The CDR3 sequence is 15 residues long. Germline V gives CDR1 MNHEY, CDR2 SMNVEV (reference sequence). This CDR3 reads CASSRSARWDTEAFF. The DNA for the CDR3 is TGTGCCAGCAGTAGGTCGGCGCGGTGGGACACTGAAGCTTTCTTT.

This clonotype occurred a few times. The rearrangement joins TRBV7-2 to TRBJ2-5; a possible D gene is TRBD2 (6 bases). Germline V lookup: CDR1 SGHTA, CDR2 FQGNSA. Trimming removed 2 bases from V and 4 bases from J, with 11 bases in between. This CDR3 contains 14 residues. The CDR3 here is CASSLSYGRETQYF. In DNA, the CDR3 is TGTGCCAGCAGCTTATCGTACGGGAGAGAGACCCAGTACTTC.

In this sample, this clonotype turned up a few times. The CDR3 coding sequence is TGCGCCAGCAGCGGGGGACAGGGAACCTCTGGAAACACCATATATTTT. Translation: CASSGGQGTSGNTIYF. The genes are TRBV5-1 and TRBJ1-3, with TRBD1 matching 9 bases. Germline V gene data show CDR1 as SGHRS and CDR2 as YFSETQ. With 4 bases clipped from V and 0 bases from J, the junction kept 5 bases outside the gene matches. The CDR3 loop spans 16 amino acids.

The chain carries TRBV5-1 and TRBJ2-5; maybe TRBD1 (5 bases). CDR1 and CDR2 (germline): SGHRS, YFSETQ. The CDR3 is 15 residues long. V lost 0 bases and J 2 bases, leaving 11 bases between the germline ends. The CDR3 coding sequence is TGCGCCAGCAGCTTGGCCGACAGAGATCAAGAGACCCAGTACTTC. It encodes CASSLADRDQETQYF.

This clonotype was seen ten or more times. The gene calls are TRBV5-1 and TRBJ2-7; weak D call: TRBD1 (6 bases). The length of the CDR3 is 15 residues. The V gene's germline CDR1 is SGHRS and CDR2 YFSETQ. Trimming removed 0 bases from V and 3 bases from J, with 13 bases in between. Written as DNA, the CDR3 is TGCGCCAGCAGCTTGGTTGCAGGGGAGAACTACGAGCAGTACTTC. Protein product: CASSLVAGENYEQYF.

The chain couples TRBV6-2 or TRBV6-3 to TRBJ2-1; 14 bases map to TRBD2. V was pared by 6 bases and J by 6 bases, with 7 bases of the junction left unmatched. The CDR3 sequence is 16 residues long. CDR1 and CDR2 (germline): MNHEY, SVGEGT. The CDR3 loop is CASRRLAGGSGNEQFF. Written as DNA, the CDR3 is TGTGCCAGCAGACGACTAGCGGGAGGGAGCGGCAATGAGCAGTTCTTC.

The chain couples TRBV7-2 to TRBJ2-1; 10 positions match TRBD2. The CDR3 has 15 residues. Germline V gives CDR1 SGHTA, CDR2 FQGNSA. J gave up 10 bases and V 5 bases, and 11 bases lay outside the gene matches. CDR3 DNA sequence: TGTGCCAGCAGCCCACTAGCGGGGATGGCGGTAGAGCAGTTCTTC. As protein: CASSPLAGMAVEQFF.

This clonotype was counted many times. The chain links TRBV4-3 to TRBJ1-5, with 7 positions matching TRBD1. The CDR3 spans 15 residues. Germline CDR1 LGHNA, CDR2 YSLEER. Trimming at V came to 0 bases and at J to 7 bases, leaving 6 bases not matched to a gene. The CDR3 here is CASSQDYNRGQPQHF. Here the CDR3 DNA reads TGCGCCAGCAGCCAAGATTACAACAGGGGACAGCCCCAGCATTTT.

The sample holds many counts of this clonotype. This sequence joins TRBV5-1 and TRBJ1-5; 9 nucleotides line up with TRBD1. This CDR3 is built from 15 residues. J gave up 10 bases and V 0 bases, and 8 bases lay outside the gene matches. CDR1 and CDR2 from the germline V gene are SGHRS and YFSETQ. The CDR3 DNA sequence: TGCGCCAGCAGCTTGGGCCCTCGGGACAGGGACCCCCAGCATTTT. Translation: CASSLGPRDRDPQHF.

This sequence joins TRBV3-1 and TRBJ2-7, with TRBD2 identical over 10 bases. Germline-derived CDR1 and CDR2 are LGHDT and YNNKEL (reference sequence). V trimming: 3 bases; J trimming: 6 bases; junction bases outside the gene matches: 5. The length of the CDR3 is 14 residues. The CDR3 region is CASSQGSGRAEQYF. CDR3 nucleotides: TGTGCCAGCAGCCAGGGCAGCGGGAGGGCCGAGCAGTACTTC.

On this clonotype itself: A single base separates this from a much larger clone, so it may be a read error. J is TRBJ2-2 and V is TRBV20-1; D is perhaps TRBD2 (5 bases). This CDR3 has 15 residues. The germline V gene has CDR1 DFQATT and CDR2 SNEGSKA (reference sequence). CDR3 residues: CSARDGTYNTGEMFF. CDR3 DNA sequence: TGCAGTGCTAGAGACGGAACGTACAACACCGGGGAGATGTTTTTT.

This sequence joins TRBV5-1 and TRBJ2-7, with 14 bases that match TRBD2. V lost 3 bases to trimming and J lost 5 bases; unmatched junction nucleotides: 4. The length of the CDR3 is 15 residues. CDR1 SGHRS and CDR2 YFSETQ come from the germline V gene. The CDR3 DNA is TGCGCCAGCAGCTCGACTAGCGGGGGGGCTAACGAGCAGTACTTC. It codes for CASSSTSGGANEQYF.

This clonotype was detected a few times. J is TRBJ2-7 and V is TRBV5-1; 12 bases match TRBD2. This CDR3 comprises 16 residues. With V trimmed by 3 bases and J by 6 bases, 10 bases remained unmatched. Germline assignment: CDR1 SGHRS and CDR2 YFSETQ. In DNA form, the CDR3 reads TGCGCCAGCAGCTCGTGGCAAACTAGCGGGGGGCGCGAGCAGTACTTC. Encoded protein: CASSSWQTSGGREQYF.

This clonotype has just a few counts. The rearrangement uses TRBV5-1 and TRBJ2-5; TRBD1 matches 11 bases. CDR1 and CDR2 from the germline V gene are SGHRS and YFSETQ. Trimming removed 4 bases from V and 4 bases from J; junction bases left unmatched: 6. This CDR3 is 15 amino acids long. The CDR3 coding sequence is TGCGCCAGCAGCATCGGGACAGGGGGACGAGAGACCCAGTACTTC. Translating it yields CASSIGTGGRETQYF.

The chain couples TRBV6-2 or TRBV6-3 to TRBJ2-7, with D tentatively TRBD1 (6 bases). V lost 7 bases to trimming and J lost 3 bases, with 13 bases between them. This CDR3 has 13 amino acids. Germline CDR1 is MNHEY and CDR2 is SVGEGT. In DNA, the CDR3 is TGTGCCAGCAATCTCAGGGGTAACTACGAGCAGTACTTC. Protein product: CASNLRGNYEQYF.

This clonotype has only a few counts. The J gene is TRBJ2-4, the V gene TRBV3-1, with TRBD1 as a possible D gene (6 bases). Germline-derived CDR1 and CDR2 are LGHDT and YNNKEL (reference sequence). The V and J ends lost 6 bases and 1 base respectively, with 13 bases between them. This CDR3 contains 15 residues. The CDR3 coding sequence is TGTGCCAGCAGGGAACAGGGAGCGGCCAAAAACATTCAGTACTTC. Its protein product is CASREQGAAKNIQYF.

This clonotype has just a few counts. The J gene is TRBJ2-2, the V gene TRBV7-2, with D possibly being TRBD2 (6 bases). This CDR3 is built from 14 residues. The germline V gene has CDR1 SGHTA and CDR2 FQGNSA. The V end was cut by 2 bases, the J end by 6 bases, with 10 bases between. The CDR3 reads CASSLIWGAGELFF. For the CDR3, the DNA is TGTGCCAGCAGCTTAATTTGGGGGGCCGGGGAGCTGTTTTTT.

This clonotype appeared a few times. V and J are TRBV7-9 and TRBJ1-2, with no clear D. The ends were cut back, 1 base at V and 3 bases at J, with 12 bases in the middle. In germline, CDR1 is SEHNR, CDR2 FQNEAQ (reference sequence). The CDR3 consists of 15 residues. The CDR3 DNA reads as TGTGCCAGCAGCTTAGGCCTGGGAATTGACTATGGCTACACCTTC. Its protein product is CASSLGLGIDYGYTF.

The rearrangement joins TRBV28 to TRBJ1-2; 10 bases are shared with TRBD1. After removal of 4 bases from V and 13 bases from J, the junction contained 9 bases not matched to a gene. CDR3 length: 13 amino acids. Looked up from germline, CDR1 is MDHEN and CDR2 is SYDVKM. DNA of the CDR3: TGTGCCAGCAGTTCCACTCCGGGACAGGGGATCACCTTC. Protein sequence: CASSSTPGQGITF.

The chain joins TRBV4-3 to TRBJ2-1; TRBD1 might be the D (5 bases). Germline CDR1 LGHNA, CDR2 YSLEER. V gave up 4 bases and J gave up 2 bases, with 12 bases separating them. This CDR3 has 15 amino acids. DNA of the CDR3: TGCGCCAGCAGCCGACAGAAATTCCCCTACAATGAGCAGTTCTTC. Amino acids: CASSRQKFPYNEQFF.